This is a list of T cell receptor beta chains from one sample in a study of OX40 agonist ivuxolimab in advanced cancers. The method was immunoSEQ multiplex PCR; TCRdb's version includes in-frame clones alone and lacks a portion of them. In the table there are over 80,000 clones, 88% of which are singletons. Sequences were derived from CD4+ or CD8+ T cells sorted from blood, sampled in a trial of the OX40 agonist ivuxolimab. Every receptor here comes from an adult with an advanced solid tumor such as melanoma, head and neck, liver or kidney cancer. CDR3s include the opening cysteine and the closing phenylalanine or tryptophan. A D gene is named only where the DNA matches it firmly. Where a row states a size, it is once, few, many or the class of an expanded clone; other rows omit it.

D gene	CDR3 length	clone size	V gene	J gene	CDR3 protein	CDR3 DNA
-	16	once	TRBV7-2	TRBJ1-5	CASSSRPGAGNQPQHF	TGTGCCAGCAGCTCCCGACCAGGGGCAGGCAATCAGCCCCAGCATTTT
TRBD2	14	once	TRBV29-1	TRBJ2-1	CSVEEREGEGEQFF	TGCAGCGTTGAAGAACGGGAGGGCGAAGGTGAGCAGTTCTTC
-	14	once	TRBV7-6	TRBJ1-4	CASSLSQTNEKLFF	TGTGCCAGCAGCCTGAGCCAAACTAATGAAAAACTGTTTTTT
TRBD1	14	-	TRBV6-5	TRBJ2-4	CASSVTGAANIQYF	TGTGCCAGCAGCGTGACAGGGGCGGCAAACATTCAGTACTTC
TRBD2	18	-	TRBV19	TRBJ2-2	CASSLASSGRAYTGELFF	TGTGCCAGTAGTCTAGCGAGTAGCGGGAGGGCATACACCGGGGAGCTGTTTTTT
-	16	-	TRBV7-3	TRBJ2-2	CASSLSSQGERGELFF	TGTGCCAGCAGCTTAAGTAGTCAGGGCGAGAGAGGGGAGCTGTTTTTT
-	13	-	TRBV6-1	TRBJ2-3	CASSEGYTDTQYF	TGTGCCAGCAGTGAGGGCTACACAGATACGCAGTATTTT
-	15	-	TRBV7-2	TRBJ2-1	CASSQRLATNNEQFF	TGTGCCAGCAGTCAAAGGCTAGCGACGAACAATGAGCAGTTCTTC
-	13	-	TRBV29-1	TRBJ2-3	CSVIAAGTDTQYF	TGCAGCGTTATTGCTGCCGGCACAGATACGCAGTATTTT
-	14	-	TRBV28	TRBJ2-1	CASSRTGSYNEQFF	TGTGCCAGCAGCCGGACGGGATCCTACAATGAGCAGTTCTTC
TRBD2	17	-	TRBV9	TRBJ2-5	CASSVQPTSGSLETQYF	TGTGCCAGCAGCGTCCAACCGACTAGCGGGAGTTTGGAGACCCAGTACTTC
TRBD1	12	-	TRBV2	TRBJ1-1	CASSGQGPEAFF	TGTGCCAGCAGTGGACAGGGGCCTGAAGCTTTCTTT
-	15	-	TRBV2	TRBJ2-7	CASSEGTTPNSEQYF	TGTGCCAGCAGTGAAGGGACAACCCCTAATTCGGAGCAGTACTTC